The 3 T cell receptor beta chains presented below share a single source sample, sequenced in a study of blood T cell repertoires in COVID-19. The method was immunoSEQ multiplex PCR; TCRdb's version includes in-frame clones alone and lacks a portion of them. The repertoire holds roughly 350,000 clones, with more than 75% as singletons. The sequencing sample was made of peripheral blood. The origin of the receptors is a woman under 30 who had recovered from COVID-19.

This chain connects TRBV5-4 to TRBJ2-1; TRBD2 agrees at 7 bases. CDR3 length: 18 residues. V dropped 2 bases and J dropped 9; count of bases not matched to a gene: 20. Germline CDR1 reads SGHNT; CDR2 reads YYREEE (reference sequence). The CDR3 sequence: CASSFRGGAGVERGEQFF. The CDR3 DNA follows: TGTGCCAGCAGCTTCCGGGGTGGGGCGGGAGTAGAGCGCGGTGAGCAGTTCTTC.

This chain uses TRBV10-2 with TRBJ2-4; TRBD1 agrees at 8 bases. Germline CDR1 reads WSHSY; CDR2 reads SAAADI. The ends lost 8 bases at V and 0 bases at J; junction bases unmatched: 9. This CDR3 is 16 amino acids long. The CDR3 region has the DNA TGCGCCAGCCTTTCTGGGACAGGAATAGCCAAAAACATTCAGTACTTC. This codes for CASLSGTGIAKNIQYF.

This chain connects TRBV6-2 or TRBV6-3 to TRBJ2-1, with 7 bases fitting TRBD2. The CDR3 has 16 residues. Germline V CDR1 and CDR2: MNHEY, SVGEGT. Losses at the gene ends were 5 bases for V and 4 bases for J; bases not matched to a gene: 11. The CDR3 here is CASSRGVRTRYNEQFF. For the CDR3, the DNA is TGTGCCAGCAGTCGAGGCGTCAGGACTAGATACAATGAGCAGTTCTTC.